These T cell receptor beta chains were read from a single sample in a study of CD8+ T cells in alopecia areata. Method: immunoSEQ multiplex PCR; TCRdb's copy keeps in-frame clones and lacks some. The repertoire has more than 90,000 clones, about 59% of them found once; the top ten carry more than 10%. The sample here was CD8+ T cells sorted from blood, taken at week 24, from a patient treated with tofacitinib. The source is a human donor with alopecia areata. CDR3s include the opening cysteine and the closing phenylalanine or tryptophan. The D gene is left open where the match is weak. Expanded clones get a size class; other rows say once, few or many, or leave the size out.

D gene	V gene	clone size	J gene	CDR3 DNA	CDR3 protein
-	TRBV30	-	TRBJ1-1	TGTGCCTGGAGTACTGGGGTTGAAGCTTTCTTT	CAWSTGVEAFF
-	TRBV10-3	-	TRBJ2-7	TGTGCCATCAGGAACAGGGAAAAGGTCGAGCAGTACTTC	CAIRNREKVEQYF
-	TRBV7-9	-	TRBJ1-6	TGTGCCAGCAGCGGGGACATTAGCTCACCCCTCCACTTT	CASSGDISSPLHF
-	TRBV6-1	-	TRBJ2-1	TGTGCCAGCAGTGAAGCGGGGGGCTCCTACAATGAGCAGTTCTTC	CASSEAGGSYNEQFF
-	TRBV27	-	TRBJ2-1	TGTGCCAGCAGGACAGGTAACAATGAGCAGTTCTTC	CASRTGNNEQFF
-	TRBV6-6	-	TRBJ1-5	TGTGCCAGCAGCTTAGGACACAGCAATCAGCCCCAGCATTTT	CASSLGHSNQPQHF
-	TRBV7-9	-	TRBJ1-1	TGTGCCAGCAGCTTACCGCTAAAGGTTGGCACTGAAGCTTTCTTT	CASSLPLKVGTEAFF
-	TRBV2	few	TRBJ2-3	TGTGCCAGCAGTGAAGCGCTTACAGATACGCAGTATTTT	CASSEALTDTQYF
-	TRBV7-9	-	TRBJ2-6	TGTGCCAGCAGCTTGGACTCTGGGGCCAACGTCCTGACTTTC	CASSLDSGANVLTF
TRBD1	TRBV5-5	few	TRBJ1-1	TGTGCCAGCATCATCTCTACAGGGGTCACTGAAGCTTTCTTT	CASIISTGVTEAFF
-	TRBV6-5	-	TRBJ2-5	TGTGCCAGCAGTTACTCAGGGAGTCTGGAGACCCAGTACTTC	CASSYSGSLETQYF
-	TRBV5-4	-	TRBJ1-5	TGTGCCAGCAGCTTGGACGGACACTACGAGCAGCCCCAGCATTTT	CASSLDGHYEQPQHF
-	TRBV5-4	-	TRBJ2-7	TGTGCCAGCAGCTTGGCAGGACAGAGCGAGCAGTACTTC	CASSLAGQSEQYF
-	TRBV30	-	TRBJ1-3	TGTGCCTGGAGCAACAGGGAACCTGGAAACACCATATATTTT	CAWSNREPGNTIYF
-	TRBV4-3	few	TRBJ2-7	TGCGCCAGCAGCCAAGTAGGAGGGGCCGGCTACGAGCAGTACTTC	CASSQVGGAGYEQYF
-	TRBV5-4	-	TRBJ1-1	TGTGCCAGCAGCTTGGACCCGAACGGGTTTGAAGCTTTCTTT	CASSLDPNGFEAFF
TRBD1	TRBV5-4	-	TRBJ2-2	TGTGCCAGCAGTTCCGGGACAGGGAAGGTGAACACCGGGGAGCTGTTTTTT	CASSSGTGKVNTGELFF
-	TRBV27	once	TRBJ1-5	TGTGCCAGCAGTTCAATGGCGGGGCTGGGGCAGCCCCAGCATTTT	CASSSMAGLGQPQHF
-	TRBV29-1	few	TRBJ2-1	TGCAGCTTGCGACTAGAGACCTACAATGAGCAGTTCTTC	CSLRLETYNEQFF
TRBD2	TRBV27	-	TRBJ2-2	TGTGCCAGCATTCGGGGGGACACCGGGGAGCTGTTTTTT	CASIRGDTGELFF
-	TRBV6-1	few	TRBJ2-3	TGTGCCAGCAGTGACTGGGTCAGCAAAGTCACAGATACGCAGTATTTT	CASSDWVSKVTDTQYF
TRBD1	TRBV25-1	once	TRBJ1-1	TGTGCCAGCAGTGTGGGGACAGGGTTCACTGAAGCTTTCTTT	CASSVGTGFTEAFF
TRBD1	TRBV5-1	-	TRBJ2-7	TGCGCCAGCAGCCCCCGGGACAGCCTTTCCTACGAGCAGTACTTC	CASSPRDSLSYEQYF
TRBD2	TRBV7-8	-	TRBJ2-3	TGTGCCAGCAGCTTGTACCTAGCGGGGGGTAGCACAGATACGCAGTATTTT	CASSLYLAGGSTDTQYF
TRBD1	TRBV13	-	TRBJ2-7	TGTGCCAGCAGCTTAGCCGGGACAGGGGCTGGGGAGCAGTACTTC	CASSLAGTGAGEQYF
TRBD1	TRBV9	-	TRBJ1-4	TGTGCCAGCAGCGTAGTGGCAGGGGGGAAACTGTTTTTT	CASSVVAGGKLFF